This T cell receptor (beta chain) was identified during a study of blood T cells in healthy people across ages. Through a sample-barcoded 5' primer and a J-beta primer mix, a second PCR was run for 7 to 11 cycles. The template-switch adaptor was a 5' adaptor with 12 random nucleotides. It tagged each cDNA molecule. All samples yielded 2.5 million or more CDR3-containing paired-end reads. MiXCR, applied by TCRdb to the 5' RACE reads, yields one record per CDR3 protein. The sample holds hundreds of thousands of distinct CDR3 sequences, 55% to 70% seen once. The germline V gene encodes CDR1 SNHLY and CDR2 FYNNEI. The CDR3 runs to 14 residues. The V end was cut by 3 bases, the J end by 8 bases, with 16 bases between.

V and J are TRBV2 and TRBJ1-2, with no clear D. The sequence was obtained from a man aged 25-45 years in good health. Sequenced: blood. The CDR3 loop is CASSEGALPPGYTF. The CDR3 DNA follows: TGTGCCAGCAGTGAGGGCGCCCTACCACCAGGCTACACCTTC.